This T cell receptor beta chain came from a study of identical twins. Study-wide results and caveats: Zero-insertion findings could be partly confounded by invariant cells (MAIT and iNKT cells). Sequences that were out-of-frame, alpha and twin-shared displayed an excess of low generation probability.

CDR1 is SGHDN and CDR2 is FVKESK in the germline V gene. CDR3 size: 14 residues. V was cut by 1 base and J by 4 bases, with 10 bases left in between. This clonotype was recorded a few times. Its cognate antigen is unknown. With template switching, a universal primer site was added, and the cDNA carried unique molecular identifiers. TCRdb passed the 5' RACE reads through MiXCR, listing each CDR3 protein once. Of 450,000 or so distinct CDR3 sequences listed, approximately 15% are singletons. The donor group consisted entirely of healthy Caucasians. In addition, the sample was reused for a study of yellow fever vaccine responses in identical twins.

Material for sequencing was CD4+ T cells sorted from blood. This chain connects TRBV14 to TRBJ1-1; D is uncertain. This receptor was identified in a woman aged 18-29 years in good health. The CDR3 sequence: CASSQGWVGTEAFF. For the CDR3, the DNA is TGTGCCAGCAGCCAAGGTTGGGTCGGCACTGAAGCTTTCTTT.